This T cell receptor (beta chain) was sequenced during a study of T cell responses to AZD1222 COVID-19 vaccine. Study context: Second-dose intervals of approximately 4 or approximately 12 weeks were pooled.

Here immunoSEQ multiplex PCR was the method, and the copy in TCRdb shows in-frame clones only, minus some. The table includes some 140,000 clones, roughly 93% detected once. On this clone itself: As yet, its antigen is unknown.

General observations from the study: Spike-specific TCR repertoires showed rising breadth and depth after two AZD1222 doses. Researchers report vaccine-associated CD4 TCRs spanning spike, with dominance at 160-218 and 743-854. Baseline seropositives among AZD1222 recipients totaled only 6 or 7.

The CDR3 is 11 amino acids. The V gene lost 3 bases and the J gene lost 3 bases, with 3 bases spanning the gap. The rearrangement uses TRBV12-3 or TRBV12-4 and TRBJ2-7; the D is unclear. The sequencing here drew on peripheral blood, taken on day 0 of AZD1222 vaccination. This clonotype originated in an adult in good health. CDR3 nucleotides: TGTGCCAGCAGTTTGGGCTACGAGCAGTACTTC. This sequence encodes CASSLGYEQYF.